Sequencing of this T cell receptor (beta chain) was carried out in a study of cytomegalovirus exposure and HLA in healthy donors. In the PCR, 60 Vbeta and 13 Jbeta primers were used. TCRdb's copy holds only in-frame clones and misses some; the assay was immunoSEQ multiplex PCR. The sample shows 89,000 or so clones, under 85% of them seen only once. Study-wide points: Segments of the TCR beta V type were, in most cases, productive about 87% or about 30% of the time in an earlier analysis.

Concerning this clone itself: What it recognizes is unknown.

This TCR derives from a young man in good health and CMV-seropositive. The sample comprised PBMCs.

The CDR3 bases are TGCAGCTCGCTGGGACTAGCGGGGAGACCAGGAAGAATTAGCTCCTACAATGAGCAGTTCTTC. Its protein product is CSSLGLAGRPGRISSYNEQFF. The V call is TRBV29-1, the J call TRBJ2-1; 13 bases match TRBD2. Germline V gives CDR1 SQVTM, CDR2 ANQGSEA. The CDR3 runs to 21 residues. Trimming removed 8 bases from V and 0 bases from J; junction bases left unmatched: 22.